Presented here are 29 T cell receptor beta chains from one specimen sequenced in a study of shared clonotypes between healthy human individuals (dated by TCRdb to 2020 to 2022). For the CD8 naive samples, CD45RO-negative cells were positively selected for CCR7, yielding a CD45RA+CCR7+ population from which TemRA cells were excluded. Library construction relied on the immunoSEQ multiplex PCR assay. TCRdb limited this immuneACCESS table to in-frame rearrangements with V and J called. A share of clones is missing; checked studies link under half to unresolved V genes, and the rest is unexplained. The sample yields about 2 million clones; approximately 94% were counted once. More than 0.95% of the sample is taken by the ten largest. The specimen was naive CD8+ T cells sorted from blood. The label giving this sample's cell subset or site can be read as: CD45RA+CCR7+. The receptors originated from a man between 18 and 35 years old in good health.

Only a few counts were recorded for this clone. This rearrangement joins TRBV7-6 to TRBJ1-2; D might be TRBD1 (6 bases). Germline CDR1 reads SGHVS; CDR2 reads FNYEAQ. The germline V and J ends were trimmed by 1 base and 4 bases, with 16 bases remaining between them. This CDR3 region has 16 residues. CDR3 coding DNA: TGTGCCAGCAGCTTAGTATCGCAGGGGCCACTCTATGGCTACACCTTC. Residues: CASSLVSQGPLYGYTF.

The chain joins TRBV5-6 to TRBJ1-1, with D possibly TRBD1 on 6 matching bases. Deletions cut 4 bases from V and 0 bases from J, with 13 bases between. The CDR3 has 15 amino acids. Germline values: CDR1 SGHDT, CDR2 YYEEEE. The CDR3, as DNA: TGTGCCAGCAGCAAATGGGGGGGCCTGAACACTGAAGCTTTCTTT. It specifies CASSKWGGLNTEAFF.

The chain links TRBV4-1 to TRBJ2-7; possible D gene TRBD1, 6 bases. Germline V gene sequence: CDR1 MGHRA, CDR2 YSYEKL. CDR3 length: 14 amino acids. The V end lost 4 bases, the J end lost 3 bases, and 13 bases lay between the germline ends. The CDR3 DNA reads as TGCGCCAGCAGCCCCCGGGACATGGGCTACGAGCAGTACTTC. It translates to CASSPRDMGYEQYF.

On this clone itself: The identical CDR3 is also encoded by other nucleotide sequences in the sample. The V and J genes are TRBV27 and TRBJ1-5, with D possibly being TRBD1 (6 bases). This CDR3 region has 14 residues. In germline, CDR1 is MNHEY, CDR2 SMNVEV (reference sequence). V was trimmed by 3 bases and J by 3 bases, leaving 9 bases between them. The CDR3 sequence is CASSFGGLNQPQHF. The CDR3 DNA follows: TGTGCCAGCAGTTTTGGGGGGCTCAATCAGCCCCAGCATTTT.

This chain links TRBV29-1 with TRBJ2-1; TRBD1 or TRBD2 may be the D gene (6 bases each). Trimming left V 4 bases short and J 0 bases short, with 10 bases between. Germline CDR1 and CDR2: SQVTM and ANQGSEA. The CDR3 is 14 residues long. The CDR3 DNA reads TGCAGCGTTGTTGGGGGGCGCTCCTACAATGAGCAGTTCTTC. Translated: CSVVGGRSYNEQFF.

The genes are TRBV7-2 and TRBJ2-5, with 8 bases fitting TRBD2. This CDR3 contains 14 residues. Per the germline V gene, CDR1 is SGHTA and CDR2 is FQGNSA. The V gene end was trimmed by 2 bases and the J gene end by 5 bases; junction bases not matched to a gene: 4. The CDR3 DNA reads TGTGCCAGCAGCTTACGGGGGGGGCACGAGACCCAGTACTTC. Protein: CASSLRGGHETQYF.

This rearrangement joins TRBV4-3 to TRBJ1-2, with a tentative D call TRBD1 (5 bases). The length of the CDR3 is 14 residues. The germline V gene encodes CDR1 LGHNA and CDR2 YSLEER. Trimming removed 4 bases from V and 2 bases from J, with 11 bases in between. This CDR3 reads CASSPEGLNYGYTF. Here the CDR3 DNA reads TGCGCCAGCAGCCCTGAGGGGTTAAACTATGGCTACACCTTC.

This clone came up once. Distinct nucleotide sequences in the sample also encode this CDR3. This chain joins TRBV9 and TRBJ2-3; 9 bases align to TRBD1. CDR1 and CDR2 from the germline V gene are SGDLS and YYNGEE. J was trimmed by 3 bases and V by 0 bases; bases with no gene match: 2. This CDR3 contains 15 residues. CDR3 in amino acids: CASSVDGTGTDTQYF. In DNA form, the CDR3 reads TGTGCCAGCAGCGTAGACGGGACAGGGACAGATACGCAGTATTTT.

The gene calls are TRBV9 and TRBJ2-3, with TRBD1 matching over 9 bases. This CDR3 has 16 amino acids. V dropped 0 bases and J dropped 0; count of bases not matched to a gene: 2. CDR1 is SGDLS and CDR2 is YYNGEE in the germline V gene. In DNA, the CDR3 is TGTGCCAGCAGCGTAGATGGACAGGGGAGCACAGATACGCAGTATTTT. Protein: CASSVDGQGSTDTQYF.

V and J are TRBV28 and TRBJ1-5, with D maybe TRBD1 (6 bases). This CDR3 has 14 amino acids. Germline loops: CDR1 MDHEN, CDR2 SYDVKM. Trimming pared 6 bases from V and 7 bases from J, leaving 16 bases between. CDR3 protein: CASREQGIGQPQHF. CDR3 bases: TGTGCCAGCAGAGAACAGGGAATTGGGCAGCCCCAGCATTTT.

This clone was seen once. This chain joins TRBV7-8 and TRBJ2-1, with 11 bases that match TRBD2. Germline V CDR1 and CDR2: SGHVS, FQNEAQ. V was pared by 5 bases and J by 4 bases, with 13 bases of the junction left unmatched. The CDR3 sequence is 18 residues long. This CDR3 reads CASSLLAGTSGRYNEQFF. CDR3 bases: TGTGCCAGCAGCCTATTAGCCGGGACTAGCGGAAGGTACAATGAGCAGTTCTTC.

This chain uses TRBV28 with TRBJ1-3; D gene ambiguous. V lost 4 bases, J lost 10 bases, and 14 bases lay in between. Germline V CDR1 and CDR2: MDHEN, SYDVKM. The CDR3 spans 13 residues. This chain's CDR3 is CASSSRALGTIYF. The CDR3 DNA is TGTGCCAGCAGTTCTCGGGCCCTAGGGACCATATATTTT.

V gene TRBV27 combines with J gene TRBJ2-3; 8 bases fit TRBD2. Unmatched junction bases numbered 5, after V lost 6 bases and J lost 6 bases. The CDR3 runs 13 residues. CDR1 is MNHEY, CDR2 SMNVEV, per germline (reference sequence). For the CDR3, the DNA is TGTGCCAGCAGCTTACTAGCGGTGGATACGCAGTATTTT. Amino acid sequence: CASSLLAVDTQYF.

The rearrangement links TRBV6-6 to TRBJ2-5; D may correspond to TRBD1 or TRBD2 (7 bases each). Per the germline V gene, CDR1 is MNHNY and CDR2 is SVGAGI (reference sequence). CDR3 length: 15 amino acids. V was shortened by 0 bases and J by 5 bases, with 13 bases between the two germline ends. CDR3 amino acids: CASSYSGGGWETQYF. DNA for the CDR3: TGTGCCAGCAGTTACTCGGGAGGGGGCTGGGAGACCCAGTACTTC.

The genes are TRBV6-6 and TRBJ1-4; TRBD1 aligns across 9 bases. The germline gives CDR1 MNHNY, CDR2 SVGAGI (reference sequence). Trimming removed 6 bases from V and 10 bases from J; junction bases left unmatched: 6. CDR3 length equals 13 residues. The CDR3: CASSGQGRGKLFF. In DNA, the CDR3 is TGTGCCAGCAGCGGACAGGGGAGGGGAAAACTGTTTTTT.

The CDR3 DNA sequence: TGTGCCAGCAAACCGGGACAAGCCTACGAGCAGTACTTC. This translates into CASKPGQAYEQYF. The chain is built from TRBV7-2 and TRBJ2-7; D is perhaps TRBD1 (6 bases). The CDR3 is made up of 13 amino acids. Germline V lookup: CDR1 SGHTA, CDR2 FQGNSA. Deletions cut 7 bases from V and 2 bases from J, with 12 bases between.

The CDR3 here is CASSVPGVPSGNTIYF. In DNA, the CDR3 is TGTGCCAGCAGTGTTCCGGGGGTCCCCTCTGGAAACACCATATATTTT. V and J are TRBV2 and TRBJ1-3; tentatively, D is TRBD1 (5 bases). Between the trimmed V and J ends, which lost 4 bases and 0 bases, there was a span of 13 bases. The CDR3 spans 16 residues. From germline, CDR1 is SNHLY and CDR2 FYNNEI.

This clone was observed a single time. The rearrangement joins TRBV4-1 to TRBJ2-1, with 12 positions matching TRBD2. After removal of 2 bases from V and 6 bases from J, the junction contained 14 bases not matched to a gene. This CDR3 is 19 amino acids long. Germline V CDR1 and CDR2: MGHRA, YSYEKL. The CDR3 bases are TGCGCCAGCAGCCAACGATCTAGCGGGAGGGGGATCATAATCAATGAGCAGTTCTTC. It yields the protein CASSQRSSGRGIIINEQFF.

This clone was observed a single time. The chain has TRBV10-2 and TRBJ2-7; 9 bases align to TRBD2. There are 13 residues in the CDR3. The V gene end was trimmed by 4 bases and the J gene end by 5 bases; junction bases not matched to a gene: 3. The V gene's germline CDR1 is WSHSY and CDR2 SAAADI. The CDR3 loop reads CASSVRGGDEQYF. The DNA of the CDR3 is TGCGCCAGCAGTGTTCGCGGGGGGGACGAGCAGTACTTC.

The chain links TRBV28 to TRBJ1-5, with D perhaps TRBD1 (6 bases). CDR1 is MDHEN and CDR2 is SYDVKM in the germline V gene. V was pared by 4 bases and J by 7 bases, with 14 bases between. The CDR3 length is 14 residues. This chain's CDR3 is CASSSGGAGQPQHF. Here the CDR3 DNA reads TGTGCCAGCAGTTCCGGGGGCGCAGGACAGCCCCAGCATTTT.

The rearrangement joins TRBV5-1 to TRBJ2-7; D could derive from TRBD1 or TRBD2 (6 bases each). In germline, CDR1 is SGHRS, CDR2 YFSETQ. V was clipped by 0 bases and J by 5 bases, with 12 bases between them. The CDR3 spans 14 residues. In nucleotides, the CDR3 is TGCGCCAGCAGCTTGGAGTGGGGGGCGAACGAGCAGTACTTC. It is translated as CASSLEWGANEQYF. The whole variable domain, filled in from reference TRBV5-1 and TRBJ2-7, reads KAGVTQTPRYLIKTRGQQVTLSCSPISGHRSVSWYQQTPGQGLQFLFEYFSETQRNKGNFPGRFSGRQFSNSRSEMNVSTLELGDSALYLCASSLEWGANEQYFGPGTRLTVT.

This clone was picked up one time. CDR3 sequence reads: CAISGGAQETQYF. The CDR3 nucleotides read TGTGCCATCTCCGGGGGAGCCCAAGAGACCCAGTACTTC. V is TRBV15 and J is TRBJ2-5; maybe TRBD2 (6 bases). The V and J ends lost 10 bases and 1 base respectively, with 13 bases between them. Looked up from germline, CDR1 is LNHNV and CDR2 is YYDKDF (reference sequence). The CDR3 length is 13 residues.

This chain uses TRBV25-1 with TRBJ1-2; D is unresolved. Looked up from germline, CDR1 is MGHDK and CDR2 is SYGVNS. CDR3 size: 14 residues. V was shortened by 1 base and J by 4 bases, with 10 bases between the two germline ends. The CDR3 nucleotides are TGTGCCAGCAGTGAATCCCGGTTCGGCTATGGCTACACCTTC. This codes for CASSESRFGYGYTF.

CDR3 in amino acids: CASSLARGLAVGPGELFF. The DNA of the CDR3 is TGTGCCAGCAGCTTAGCGAGGGGTCTAGCGGTAGGCCCCGGGGAGCTGTTTTTT. This rearrangement joins TRBV11-1 to TRBJ2-2; TRBD2 matches 7 bases. CDR3 size: 18 residues. Trimming removed 0 bases from V and 6 bases from J; junction bases left unmatched: 13. CDR1 and CDR2 from the germline V gene are SGHAT and FQDESV (reference sequence).

The CDR3: CASSQDSTSGRAWYEQYF. In nucleotides, the CDR3 is TGCGCCAGCAGCCAAGATTCGACTAGCGGGAGGGCCTGGTACGAGCAGTACTTC. The V and J genes are TRBV4-1 and TRBJ2-7, with 14 bases matching TRBD2. Germline-derived CDR1 and CDR2 are MGHRA and YSYEKL. CDR3 size: 18 residues. Germline trimming cut 0 bases from V and 4 bases from J; bases unmatched to any gene: 8.

Only one count was recorded for this clone. The chain is built from TRBV5-5 and TRBJ2-7; 11 nucleotides agree with TRBD2. This CDR3 region has 17 residues. In germline, CDR1 is SGHKS, CDR2 YYEKEE (reference sequence). V lost 0 bases to trimming and J lost 3 bases; unmatched junction nucleotides: 8. The CDR3 sequence: CASSLAIPGLADYEQYF. CDR3 bases: TGTGCCAGCAGCTTGGCCATTCCGGGACTAGCGGACTACGAGCAGTACTTC.

To note about this clone: The same CDR3 can be traced to other DNA sequences in this sample. V and J are TRBV19 and TRBJ2-7; 8 positions match TRBD2. V gave up 3 bases and J gave up 7 bases; unmatched junction bases: 5. Germline V gene lookup returns CDR1 LNHDA and CDR2 SQIVND (reference sequence). This CDR3 is 13 amino acids long. The CDR3 loop is CASSIVSGREQYF. CDR3 nucleotides: TGTGCCAGTAGTATCGTCAGCGGGAGAGAGCAGTACTTC.

This clone was recorded only once. The chain uses TRBV13 and TRBJ2-1; D remains ambiguous. Germline V gene sequence: CDR1 PRHDT, CDR2 FYEKMQ (reference sequence). CDR3 length: 13 residues. V was shortened by 5 bases and J by 0 bases, with 5 bases between the two germline ends. The CDR3 spells CASSLTSYNEQFF. In nucleotides, the CDR3 is TGTGCCAGCAGCCTCACCTCCTACAATGAGCAGTTCTTC.

The gene calls are TRBV19 and TRBJ2-7; D is perhaps TRBD2 (6 bases). Trimming removed 1 base from V and 2 bases from J, with 12 bases in between. Germline lookup yields CDR1 LNHDA and CDR2 SQIVND (reference sequence). This CDR3 is built from 15 residues. In DNA, the CDR3 is TGTGCCAGTAGTATAGGAGCGGAGGGGACCTACGAGCAGTACTTC. It encodes CASSIGAEGTYEQYF.